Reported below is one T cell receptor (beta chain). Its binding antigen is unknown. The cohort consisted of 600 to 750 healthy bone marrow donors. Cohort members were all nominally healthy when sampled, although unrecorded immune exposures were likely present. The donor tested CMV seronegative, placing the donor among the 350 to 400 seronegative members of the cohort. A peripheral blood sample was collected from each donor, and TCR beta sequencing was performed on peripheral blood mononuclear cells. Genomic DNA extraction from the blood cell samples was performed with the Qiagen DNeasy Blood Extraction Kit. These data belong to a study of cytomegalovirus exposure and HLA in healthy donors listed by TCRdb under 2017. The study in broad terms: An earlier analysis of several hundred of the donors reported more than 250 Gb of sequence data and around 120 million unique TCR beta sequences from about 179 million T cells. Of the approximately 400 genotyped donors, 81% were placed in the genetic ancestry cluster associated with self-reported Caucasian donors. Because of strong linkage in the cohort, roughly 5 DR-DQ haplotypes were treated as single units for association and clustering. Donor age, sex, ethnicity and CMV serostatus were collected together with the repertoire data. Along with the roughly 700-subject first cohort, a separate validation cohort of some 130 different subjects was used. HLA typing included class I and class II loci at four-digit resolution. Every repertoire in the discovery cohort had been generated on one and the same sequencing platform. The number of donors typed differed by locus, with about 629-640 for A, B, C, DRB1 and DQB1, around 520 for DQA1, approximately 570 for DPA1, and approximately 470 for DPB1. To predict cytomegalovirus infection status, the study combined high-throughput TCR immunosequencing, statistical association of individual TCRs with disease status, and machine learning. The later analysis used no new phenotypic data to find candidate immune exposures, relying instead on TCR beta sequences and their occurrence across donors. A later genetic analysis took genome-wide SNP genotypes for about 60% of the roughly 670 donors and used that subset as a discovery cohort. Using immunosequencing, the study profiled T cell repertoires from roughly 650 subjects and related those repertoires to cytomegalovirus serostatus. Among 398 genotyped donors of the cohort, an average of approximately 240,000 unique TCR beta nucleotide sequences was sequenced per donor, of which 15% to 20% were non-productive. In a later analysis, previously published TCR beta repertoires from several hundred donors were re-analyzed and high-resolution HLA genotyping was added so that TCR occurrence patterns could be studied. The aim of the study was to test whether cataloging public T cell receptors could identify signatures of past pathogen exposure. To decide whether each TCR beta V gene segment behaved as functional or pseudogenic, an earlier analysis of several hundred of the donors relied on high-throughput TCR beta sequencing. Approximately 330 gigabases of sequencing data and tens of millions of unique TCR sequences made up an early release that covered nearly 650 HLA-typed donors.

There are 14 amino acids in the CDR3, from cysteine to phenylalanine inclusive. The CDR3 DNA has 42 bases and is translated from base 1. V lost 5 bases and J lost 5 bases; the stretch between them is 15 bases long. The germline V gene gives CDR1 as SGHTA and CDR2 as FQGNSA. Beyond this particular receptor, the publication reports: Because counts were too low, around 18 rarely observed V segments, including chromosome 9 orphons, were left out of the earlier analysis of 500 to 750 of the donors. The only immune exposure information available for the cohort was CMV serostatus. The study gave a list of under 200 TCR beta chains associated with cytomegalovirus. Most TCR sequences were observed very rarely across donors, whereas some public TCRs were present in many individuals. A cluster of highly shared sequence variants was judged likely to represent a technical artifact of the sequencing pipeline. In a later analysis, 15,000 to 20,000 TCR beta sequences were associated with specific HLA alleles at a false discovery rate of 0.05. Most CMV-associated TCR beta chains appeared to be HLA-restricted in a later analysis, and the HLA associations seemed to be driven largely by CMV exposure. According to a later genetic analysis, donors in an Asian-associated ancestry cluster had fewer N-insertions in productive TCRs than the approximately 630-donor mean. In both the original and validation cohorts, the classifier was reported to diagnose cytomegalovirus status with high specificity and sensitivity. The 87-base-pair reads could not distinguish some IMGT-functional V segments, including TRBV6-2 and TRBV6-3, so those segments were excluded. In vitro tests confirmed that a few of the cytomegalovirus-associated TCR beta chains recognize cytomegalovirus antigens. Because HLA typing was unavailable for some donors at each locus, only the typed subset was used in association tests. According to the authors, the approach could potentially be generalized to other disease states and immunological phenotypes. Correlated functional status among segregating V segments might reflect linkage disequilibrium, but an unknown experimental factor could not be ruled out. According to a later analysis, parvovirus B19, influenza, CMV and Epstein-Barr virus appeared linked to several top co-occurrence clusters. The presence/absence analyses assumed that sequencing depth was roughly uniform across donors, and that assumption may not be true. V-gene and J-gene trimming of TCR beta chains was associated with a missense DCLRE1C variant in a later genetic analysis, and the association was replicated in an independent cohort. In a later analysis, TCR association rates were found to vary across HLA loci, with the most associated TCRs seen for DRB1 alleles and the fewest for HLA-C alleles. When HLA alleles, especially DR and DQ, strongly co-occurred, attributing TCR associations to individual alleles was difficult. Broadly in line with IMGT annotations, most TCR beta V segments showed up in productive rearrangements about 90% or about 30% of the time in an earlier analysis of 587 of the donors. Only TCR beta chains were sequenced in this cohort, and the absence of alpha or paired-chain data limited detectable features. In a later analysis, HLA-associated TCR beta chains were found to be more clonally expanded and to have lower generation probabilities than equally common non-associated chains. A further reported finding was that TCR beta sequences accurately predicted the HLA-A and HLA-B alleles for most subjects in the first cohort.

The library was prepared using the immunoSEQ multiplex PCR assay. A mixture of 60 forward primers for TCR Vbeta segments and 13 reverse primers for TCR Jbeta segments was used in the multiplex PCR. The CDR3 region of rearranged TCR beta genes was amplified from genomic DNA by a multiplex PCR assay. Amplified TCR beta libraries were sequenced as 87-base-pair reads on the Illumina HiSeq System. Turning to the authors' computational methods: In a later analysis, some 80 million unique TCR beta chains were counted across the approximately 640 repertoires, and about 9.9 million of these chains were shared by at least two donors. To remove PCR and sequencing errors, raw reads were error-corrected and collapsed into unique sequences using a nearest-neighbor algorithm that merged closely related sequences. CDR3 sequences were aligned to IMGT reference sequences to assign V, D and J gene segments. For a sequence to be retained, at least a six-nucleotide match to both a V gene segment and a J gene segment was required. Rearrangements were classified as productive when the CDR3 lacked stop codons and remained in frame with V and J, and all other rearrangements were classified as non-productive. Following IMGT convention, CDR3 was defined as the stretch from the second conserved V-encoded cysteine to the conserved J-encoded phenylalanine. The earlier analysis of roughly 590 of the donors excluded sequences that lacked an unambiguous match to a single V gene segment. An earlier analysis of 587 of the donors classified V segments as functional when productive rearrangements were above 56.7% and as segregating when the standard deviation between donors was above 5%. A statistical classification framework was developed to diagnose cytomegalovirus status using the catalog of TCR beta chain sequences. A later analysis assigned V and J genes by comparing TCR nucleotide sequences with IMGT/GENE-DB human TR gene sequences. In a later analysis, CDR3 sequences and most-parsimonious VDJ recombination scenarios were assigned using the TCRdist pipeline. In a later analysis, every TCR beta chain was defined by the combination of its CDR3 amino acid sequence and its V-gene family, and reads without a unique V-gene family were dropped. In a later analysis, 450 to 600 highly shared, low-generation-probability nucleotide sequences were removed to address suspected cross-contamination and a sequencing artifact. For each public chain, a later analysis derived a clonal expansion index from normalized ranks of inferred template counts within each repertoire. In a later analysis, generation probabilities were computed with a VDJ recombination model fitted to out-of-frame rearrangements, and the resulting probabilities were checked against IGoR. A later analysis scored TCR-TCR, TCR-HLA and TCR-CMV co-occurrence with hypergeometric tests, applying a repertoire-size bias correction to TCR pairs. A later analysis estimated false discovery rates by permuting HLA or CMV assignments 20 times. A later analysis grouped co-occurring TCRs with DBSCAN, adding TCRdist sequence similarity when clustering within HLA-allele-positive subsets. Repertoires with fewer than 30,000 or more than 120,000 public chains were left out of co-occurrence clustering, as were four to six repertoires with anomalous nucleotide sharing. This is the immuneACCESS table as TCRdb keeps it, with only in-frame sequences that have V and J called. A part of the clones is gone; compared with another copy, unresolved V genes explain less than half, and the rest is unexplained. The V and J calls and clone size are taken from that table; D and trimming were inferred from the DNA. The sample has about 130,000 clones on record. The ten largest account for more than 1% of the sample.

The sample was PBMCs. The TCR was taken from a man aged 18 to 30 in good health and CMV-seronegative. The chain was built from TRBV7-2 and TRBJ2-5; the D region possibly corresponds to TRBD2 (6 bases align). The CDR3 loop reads CASSPAGRGETQYF. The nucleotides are TGTGCCAGCAGCCCGGCGGGTCGGGGGGAGACCCAGTACTTC.